The clone carrying this T cell receptor beta chain was counted between two and nine times. Its antigen is unknown. Sequencing used immunoSEQ multiplex PCR; TCRdb keeps in-frame clones, though not all of them. The repertoire holds around 100,000 clones, with more than 85% as singletons. The data originate from a study of T cell responses to AZD1222 COVID-19 vaccine. Across the study: Combined were second doses at about 4 or about 12 weeks.

Germline assignment: CDR1 SGHDT and CDR2 YYEEEE. The V end was cut by 0 bases, the J end by 2 bases, with 8 bases between. The CDR3 consists of 14 residues. General study points: Breadth and depth of Spike-specific TCRs rose after two AZD1222 doses. Only a handful of individuals given AZD1222 were seropositive at baseline. Variant regions that are unmutated are reportedly the target of nearly half of spike-specific TCRs.

The receptor was isolated from an adult in good health. The chain has TRBV5-6 and TRBJ2-5; D gene unclear. The sequencing here drew on peripheral blood, taken on day 0 of AZD1222 vaccination. CDR3 sequence: CASSLGPVQETQYF. DNA of the CDR3: TGTGCCAGCAGCTTGGGGCCGGTACAAGAGACCCAGTACTTC.